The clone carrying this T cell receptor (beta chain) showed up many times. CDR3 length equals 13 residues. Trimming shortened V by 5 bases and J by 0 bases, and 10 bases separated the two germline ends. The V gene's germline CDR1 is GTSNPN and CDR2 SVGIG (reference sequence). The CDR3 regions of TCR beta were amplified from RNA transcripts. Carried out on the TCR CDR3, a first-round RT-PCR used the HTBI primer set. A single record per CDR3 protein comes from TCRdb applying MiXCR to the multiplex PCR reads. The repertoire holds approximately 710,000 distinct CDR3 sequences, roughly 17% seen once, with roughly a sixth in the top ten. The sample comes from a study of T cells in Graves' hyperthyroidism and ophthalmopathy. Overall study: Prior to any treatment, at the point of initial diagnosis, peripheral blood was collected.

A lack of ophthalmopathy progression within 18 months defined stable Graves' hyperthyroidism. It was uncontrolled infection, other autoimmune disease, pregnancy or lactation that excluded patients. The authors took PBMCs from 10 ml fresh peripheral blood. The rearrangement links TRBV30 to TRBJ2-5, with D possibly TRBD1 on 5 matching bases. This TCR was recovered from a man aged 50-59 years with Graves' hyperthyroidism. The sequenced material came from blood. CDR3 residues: CAWGTGNQETQYF. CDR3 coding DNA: TGTGCCTGGGGAACAGGTAACCAAGAGACCCAGTACTTC. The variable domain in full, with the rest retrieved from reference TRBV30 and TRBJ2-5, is SQTIHQWPATLVQPVGSPLSLECTVEGTSNPNLYWYRQAAGRGLQLLFYSVGIGQISSEVPQNLSASRPQDRQFILSSKKLLLSDSGFYLCAWGTGNQETQYFGPGTRLLVL.